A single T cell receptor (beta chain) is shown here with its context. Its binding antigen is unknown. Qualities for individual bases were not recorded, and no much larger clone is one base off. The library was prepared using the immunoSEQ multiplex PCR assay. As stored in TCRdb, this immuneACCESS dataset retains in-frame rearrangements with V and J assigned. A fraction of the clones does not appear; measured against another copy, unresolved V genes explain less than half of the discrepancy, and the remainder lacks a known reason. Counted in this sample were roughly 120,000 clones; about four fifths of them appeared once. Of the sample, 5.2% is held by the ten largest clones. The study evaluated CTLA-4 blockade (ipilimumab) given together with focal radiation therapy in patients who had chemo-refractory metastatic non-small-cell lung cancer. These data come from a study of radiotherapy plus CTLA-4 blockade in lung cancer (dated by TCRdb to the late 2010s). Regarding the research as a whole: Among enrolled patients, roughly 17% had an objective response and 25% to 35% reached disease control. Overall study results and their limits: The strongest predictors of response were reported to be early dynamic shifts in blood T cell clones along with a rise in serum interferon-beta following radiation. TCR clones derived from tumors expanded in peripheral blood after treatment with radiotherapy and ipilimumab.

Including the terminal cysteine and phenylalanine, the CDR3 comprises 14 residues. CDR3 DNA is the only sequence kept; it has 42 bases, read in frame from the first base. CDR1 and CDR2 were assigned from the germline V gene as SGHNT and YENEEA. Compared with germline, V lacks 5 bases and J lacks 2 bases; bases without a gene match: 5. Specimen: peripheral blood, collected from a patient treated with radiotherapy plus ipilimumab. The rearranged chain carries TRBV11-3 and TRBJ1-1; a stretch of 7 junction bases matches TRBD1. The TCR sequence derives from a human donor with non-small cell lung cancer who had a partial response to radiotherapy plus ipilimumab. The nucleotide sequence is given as TGTGCCAGCAGCCCAGGGGGGATCAACACTGAAGCTTTCTTT. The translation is CASSPGGINTEAFF.